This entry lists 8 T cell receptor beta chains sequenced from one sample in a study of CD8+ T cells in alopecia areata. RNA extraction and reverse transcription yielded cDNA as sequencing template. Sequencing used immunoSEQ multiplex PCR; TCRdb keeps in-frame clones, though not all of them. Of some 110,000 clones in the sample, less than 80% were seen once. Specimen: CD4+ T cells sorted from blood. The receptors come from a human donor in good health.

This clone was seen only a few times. The CDR3: CSVLDSGAKNIQYF. Here the CDR3 DNA reads TGCAGCGTGCTGGACAGTGGAGCCAAAAACATTCAGTACTTC. The chain recombines TRBV29-1 with TRBJ2-4, with D possibly TRBD1 on 6 matching bases. This CDR3 region has 14 residues. V lost 6 bases and J 0 bases, leaving 12 bases between the germline ends. Germline CDR1 is SQVTM and CDR2 is ANQGSEA.

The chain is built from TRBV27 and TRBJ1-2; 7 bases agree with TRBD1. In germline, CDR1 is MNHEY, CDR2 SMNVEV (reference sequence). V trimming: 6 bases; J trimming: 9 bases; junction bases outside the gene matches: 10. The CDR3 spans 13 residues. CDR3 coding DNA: TGTGCCAGCAGCGTCCCGGGACAGTGGCGCTACACCTTC. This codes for CASSVPGQWRYTF.

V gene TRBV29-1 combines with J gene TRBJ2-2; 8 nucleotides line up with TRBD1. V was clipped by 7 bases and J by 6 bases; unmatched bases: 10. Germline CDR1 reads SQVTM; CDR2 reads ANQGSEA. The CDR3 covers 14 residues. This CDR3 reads CSARQGKAAGELFF. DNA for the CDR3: TGCAGCGCTAGACAGGGGAAGGCCGCCGGGGAGCTGTTTTTT.

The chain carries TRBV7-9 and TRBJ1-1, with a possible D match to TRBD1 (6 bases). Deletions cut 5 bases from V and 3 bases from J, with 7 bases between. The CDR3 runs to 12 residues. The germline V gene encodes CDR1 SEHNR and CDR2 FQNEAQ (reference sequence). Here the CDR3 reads CASSPGDTEAFF. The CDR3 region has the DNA TGTGCCAGCAGCCCAGGGGACACTGAAGCTTTCTTT.

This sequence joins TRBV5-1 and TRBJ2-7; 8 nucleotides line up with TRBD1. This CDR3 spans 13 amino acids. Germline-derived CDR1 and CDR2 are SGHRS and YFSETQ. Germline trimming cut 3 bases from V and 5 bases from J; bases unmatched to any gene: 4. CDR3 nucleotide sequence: TGCGCCAGCAGCTCGGACAGGGCACACGAGCAGTACTTC. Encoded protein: CASSSDRAHEQYF. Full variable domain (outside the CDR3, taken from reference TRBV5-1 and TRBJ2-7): KAGVTQTPRYLIKTRGQQVTLSCSPISGHRSVSWYQQTPGQGLQFLFEYFSETQRNKGNFPGRFSGRQFSNSRSEMNVSTLELGDSALYLCASSSDRAHEQYFGPGTRLTVT.

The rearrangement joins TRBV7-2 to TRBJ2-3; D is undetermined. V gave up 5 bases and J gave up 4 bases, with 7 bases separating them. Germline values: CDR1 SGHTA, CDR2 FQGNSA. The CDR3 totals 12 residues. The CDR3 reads CASSDSADTQYF. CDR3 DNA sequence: TGTGCCAGCAGCGATTCGGCAGATACGCAGTATTTT.

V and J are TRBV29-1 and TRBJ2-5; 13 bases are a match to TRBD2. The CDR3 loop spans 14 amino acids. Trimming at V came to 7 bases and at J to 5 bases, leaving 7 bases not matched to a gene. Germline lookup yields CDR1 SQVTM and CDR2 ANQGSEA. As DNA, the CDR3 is TGCAGCGCTTGGACTAGCGGGGGCCAGGAGACCCAGTACTTC. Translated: CSAWTSGGQETQYF.

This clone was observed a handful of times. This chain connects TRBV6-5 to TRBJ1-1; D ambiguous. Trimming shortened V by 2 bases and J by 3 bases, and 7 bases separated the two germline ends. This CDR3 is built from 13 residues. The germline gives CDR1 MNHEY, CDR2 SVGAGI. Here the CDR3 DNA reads TGTGCCAGCAGTTACCTTGGGTACACTGAAGCTTTCTTT. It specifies CASSYLGYTEAFF.